This T cell receptor (beta chain) originates from a study of blood T cell repertoires in COVID-19. Study-level information: The study drew acute and convalescent COVID-19 samples from the United States, Italy and Spain. In each case, the material was cDNA or gDNA derived from T cells, B-cell-depleted T cells, or PBMCs.

Authors' analysis steps: By means of reference gene primer amplification, nucleated cell counts were estimated. The assay was immunoSEQ multiplex PCR, and TCRdb's table has in-frame clones only and misses some. The D gene and trimming were derived from the DNA, and the V and J assignments and clone size from that table. The data contain roughly 190,000 clones, around 87% of them singletons. Trimming removed 7 bases from V and 0 bases from J; junction bases left unmatched: 7. Germline CDR1 reads SGHTA; CDR2 reads FQGNSA. This CDR3 comprises 15 residues. V and J are TRBV7-2 and TRBJ1-1; 8 bases are a match to TRBD1. The sample taken for sequencing was peripheral blood. This TCR derives from a woman aged 80 or over in a cohort sampled during active or convalescent COVID-19. The CDR3 DNA reads as TGTGCCAGCACTCGCTGGGACAGGATGAACACTGAAGCTTTCTTT. The encoded protein is CASTRWDRMNTEAFF.